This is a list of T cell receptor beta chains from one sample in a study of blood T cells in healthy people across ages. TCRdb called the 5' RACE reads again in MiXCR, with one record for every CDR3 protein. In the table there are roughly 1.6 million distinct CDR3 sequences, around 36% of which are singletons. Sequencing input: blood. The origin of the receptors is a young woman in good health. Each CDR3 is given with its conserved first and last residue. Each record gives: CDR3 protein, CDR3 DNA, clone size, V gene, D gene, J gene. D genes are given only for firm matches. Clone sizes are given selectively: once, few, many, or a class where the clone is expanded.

cdr3_aa: CASSQSASGGLSYNEQSF; cdr3_nt: TGCGCCAGCAGCCAATCGGCTAGCGGGGGGCTCTCCTACAATGAGCAGTCCTTC; clone_size: NA; v_call: TRBV4-1; d_call: TRBD2; j_call: TRBJ2-1
cdr3_aa: CASSYSRPGRAEQYF; cdr3_nt: TGTGCCAGCAGTTACTCGAGACCGGGCCGTGCCGAGCAGTACTTC; clone_size: NA; v_call: TRBV6-5; d_call: NA; j_call: TRBJ2-7
cdr3_aa: CASSPMDRGPYGYTF; cdr3_nt: TGTGCCAGCTCACCCATGGACAGGGGCCCCTATGGCTACACCTTC; clone_size: NA; v_call: TRBV18; d_call: TRBD1; j_call: TRBJ1-2
cdr3_aa: CATSTTSGRTGSYNEQFF; cdr3_nt: TGTGCCACCAGCACGACTAGCGGGAGAACTGGTTCCTACAATGAGCAGTTCTTC; clone_size: NA; v_call: TRBV15; d_call: TRBD2; j_call: TRBJ2-1
cdr3_aa: CASSLARGRAFSTDTQYF; cdr3_nt: TGTGCCAGCAGCTTAGCGCGCGGGAGGGCCTTTTCCACAGATACGCAGTATTTT; clone_size: NA; v_call: TRBV7-2; d_call: TRBD2; j_call: TRBJ2-3
cdr3_aa: CAGSWGGRETQYF; cdr3_nt: TGTGCCGGCAGTTGGGGGGGCCGGGAGACCCAGTACTTC; clone_size: NA; v_call: TRBV12-3/TRBV12-4; d_call: NA; j_call: TRBJ2-5
cdr3_aa: CASSPRTGATKETQYF; cdr3_nt: TGTGCCAGCAGCCCCAGGACAGGGGCCACCAAAGAGACCCAGTACTTC; clone_size: NA; v_call: TRBV7-6; d_call: TRBD1; j_call: TRBJ2-5
cdr3_aa: CASSLAITSGQETQYF; cdr3_nt: TGTGCCAGCAGCTTAGCAATAACTAGCGGTCAAGAGACCCAGTACTTC; clone_size: NA; v_call: TRBV7-2; d_call: TRBD2; j_call: TRBJ2-5
cdr3_aa: CASSVTGALDTEAFF; cdr3_nt: TGTGCCAGCAGCGTAACAGGGGCGCTCGACACTGAAGCTTTCTTT; clone_size: NA; v_call: TRBV9; d_call: TRBD1; j_call: TRBJ1-1
cdr3_aa: CASSLGGLAEQYF; cdr3_nt: TGTGCCAGCAGCTTAGGGGGACTCGCGGAGCAGTACTTC; clone_size: few; v_call: TRBV7-8; d_call: NA; j_call: TRBJ2-7
cdr3_aa: CSAPNTESLFF; cdr3_nt: TGCAGCGCTCCGAACACAGAGAGTCTGTTCTTC; clone_size: many; v_call: TRBV29-1; d_call: NA; j_call: TRBJ2-1
cdr3_aa: CAGSWGFEEKLFF; cdr3_nt: TGTGCCGGCAGCTGGGGTTTTGAGGAAAAACTGTTTTTT; clone_size: NA; v_call: TRBV11-2; d_call: NA; j_call: TRBJ1-4
cdr3_aa: CASSQRWGQHLSGANVLTF; cdr3_nt: TGCGCCAGCAGCCAAAGGTGGGGACAGCATCTCTCTGGGGCCAACGTCCTGACTTTC; clone_size: NA; v_call: TRBV4-1; d_call: TRBD1; j_call: TRBJ2-6
cdr3_aa: CASSTRSSYNSPLHF; cdr3_nt: TGTGCCAGCAGTACAAGGAGCTCCTATAATTCACCCCTCCACTTT; clone_size: few; v_call: TRBV27; d_call: NA; j_call: TRBJ1-6
cdr3_aa: CSARAGIEAFF; cdr3_nt: TGCAGTGCCAGGGCGGGGATTGAAGCTTTCTTT; clone_size: few; v_call: TRBV20-1; d_call: NA; j_call: TRBJ1-1
cdr3_aa: CASSGPVRTDTQYF; cdr3_nt: TGTGCCAGTAGTGGGCCGGTGCGGACAGATACGCAGTATTTT; clone_size: NA; v_call: TRBV19; d_call: NA; j_call: TRBJ2-3
cdr3_aa: CASRDPGQGASGYTF; cdr3_nt: TGCGCCAGCAGAGATCCGGGACAGGGGGCCAGTGGCTACACCTTC; clone_size: NA; v_call: TRBV5-1; d_call: TRBD1; j_call: TRBJ1-2
cdr3_aa: CASSLRSGGYEQYF; cdr3_nt: TGCGCCAGCAGCTTGAGGTCAGGGGGATACGAGCAGTACTTC; clone_size: NA; v_call: TRBV5-1; d_call: TRBD1; j_call: TRBJ2-7
cdr3_aa: CASSLVPGGTYGYTF; cdr3_nt: TGTGCCAGCAGCTTGGTTCCAGGGGGCACCTATGGCTACACCTTC; clone_size: NA; v_call: TRBV5-5; d_call: TRBD1; j_call: TRBJ1-2
cdr3_aa: CASSRTTIGGDSYEQYF; cdr3_nt: TGTGCCAGCAGCCGCACCACAATAGGGGGCGACTCCTACGAGCAGTACTTC; clone_size: few; v_call: TRBV7-9; d_call: TRBD1; j_call: TRBJ2-7
cdr3_aa: CASSLLSGNTDTQYF; cdr3_nt: TGCGCCAGCAGCTTGTTGTCGGGGAACACAGATACGCAGTATTTT; clone_size: NA; v_call: TRBV5-1; d_call: NA; j_call: TRBJ2-3
cdr3_aa: CASSLNPPAGGLVDTQYF; cdr3_nt: TGTGCCAGCAGCTTAAACCCACCAGCGGGAGGGTTGGTAGATACGCAGTATTTT; clone_size: few; v_call: TRBV7-3; d_call: TRBD2; j_call: TRBJ2-3
cdr3_aa: CASSSFTRGQYGYTF; cdr3_nt: TGTGCCAGCAGCAGTTTCACCAGGGGGCAATATGGCTACACCTTC; clone_size: NA; v_call: TRBV28; d_call: TRBD1; j_call: TRBJ1-2
cdr3_aa: CASSLGQVGVLETQYF; cdr3_nt: TGTGCCAGCAGTTTAGGGCAGGTAGGGGTTTTGGAGACCCAGTACTTC; clone_size: few; v_call: TRBV28; d_call: NA; j_call: TRBJ2-5
cdr3_aa: CASSFKAQSTDTQYF; cdr3_nt: TGTGCCAGCAGTTTTAAGGCTCAGTCGACAGATACGCAGTATTTT; clone_size: few; v_call: TRBV27; d_call: NA; j_call: TRBJ2-3
cdr3_aa: CATSASGDENEQFF; cdr3_nt: TGTGCCACCAGCGCTAGCGGGGACGAGAATGAGCAGTTCTTC; clone_size: NA; v_call: TRBV15; d_call: TRBD2; j_call: TRBJ2-1
cdr3_aa: CASRGPGTADSPLHF; cdr3_nt: TGTGCCAGCAGGGGACCCGGGACGGCCGATTCACCCCTCCACTTT; clone_size: few; v_call: TRBV7-9; d_call: NA; j_call: TRBJ1-6
cdr3_aa: CSVERVSEIGQETQYF; cdr3_nt: TGCAGCGTTGAGCGGGTTAGCGAGATAGGGCAAGAGACCCAGTACTTC; clone_size: many; v_call: TRBV29-1; d_call: NA; j_call: TRBJ2-5
cdr3_aa: CASSPPIRAGTLSYEQYF; cdr3_nt: TGTGCCAGCAGCCCCCCTATTCGGGCGGGAACCCTCTCCTACGAGCAGTACTTC; clone_size: NA; v_call: TRBV12-3/TRBV12-4; d_call: NA; j_call: TRBJ2-7
cdr3_aa: CAWSVNQGAYEQYF; cdr3_nt: TGTGCCTGGAGTGTTAATCAGGGCGCCTACGAGCAGTACTTC; clone_size: NA; v_call: TRBV30; d_call: NA; j_call: TRBJ2-7
cdr3_aa: CASRPDGQYNEQFF; cdr3_nt: TGTGCCAGCAGGCCAGACGGCCAATACAATGAGCAGTTCTTC; clone_size: NA; v_call: TRBV12-3/TRBV12-4; d_call: NA; j_call: TRBJ2-1
cdr3_aa: CASSSSRANEQYF; cdr3_nt: TGTGCCAGCAGCTCTTCCAGGGCAAACGAGCAGTACTTC; clone_size: NA; v_call: TRBV6-6; d_call: NA; j_call: TRBJ2-7
cdr3_aa: CASSLTGGNVNEQFF; cdr3_nt: TGTGCCAGCAGCCTCACTGGCGGGAATGTGAATGAGCAGTTCTTC; clone_size: few; v_call: TRBV3-1; d_call: NA; j_call: TRBJ2-1
cdr3_aa: CASSLAHSGQETQYF; cdr3_nt: TGTGCCAGCAGCCTCGCCCATAGCGGACAAGAGACCCAGTACTTC; clone_size: NA; v_call: TRBV7-9; d_call: NA; j_call: TRBJ2-5
cdr3_aa: CASSYSTTGERSDTQYF; cdr3_nt: TGTGCCAGCAGTTACTCGACGACAGGGGAACGTTCGGATACGCAGTATTTT; clone_size: few; v_call: TRBV6-5; d_call: TRBD1; j_call: TRBJ2-3
cdr3_aa: CSAPPLTGTSYEQYF; cdr3_nt: TGCAGTGCTCCACCTTTGACTGGGACTTCCTACGAGCAGTACTTC; clone_size: few; v_call: TRBV20-1; d_call: NA; j_call: TRBJ2-7
cdr3_aa: CASSLTQESPLHF; cdr3_nt: TGCGCCAGCAGCCTAACACAGGAGTCACCCCTCCACTTT; clone_size: few; v_call: TRBV5-1; d_call: NA; j_call: TRBJ1-6
cdr3_aa: CTSSLRGLGGFYGYTF; cdr3_nt: TGTACCAGCAGTTTAAGGGGGCTGGGGGGTTTCTATGGCTACACCTTC; clone_size: NA; v_call: TRBV27; d_call: TRBD1; j_call: TRBJ1-2
cdr3_aa: CASSATWASTDTQYF; cdr3_nt: TGTGCCAGCAGTGCCACTTGGGCTAGCACAGATACGCAGTATTTT; clone_size: NA; v_call: TRBV27; d_call: NA; j_call: TRBJ2-3
cdr3_aa: CASSAKPDSANNSPLHF; cdr3_nt: TGTGCCAGCAGCGCAAAACCGGACAGTGCAAATAATTCACCCCTCCACTTT; clone_size: many; v_call: TRBV9; d_call: NA; j_call: TRBJ1-6
cdr3_aa: CSARRLAGSGANVLTF; cdr3_nt: TGCAGTGCTAGACGGCTAGCGGGATCTGGGGCCAACGTCCTGACTTTC; clone_size: few; v_call: TRBV20-1; d_call: TRBD2; j_call: TRBJ2-6
cdr3_aa: CASSYSSASSYNEQYF; cdr3_nt: TGTGCCAGCAGTTACTCTAGCGCGAGCTCCTACAATGAGCAGTACTTC; clone_size: few; v_call: TRBV27; d_call: NA; j_call: TRBJ2-7
cdr3_aa: CAWSELAVSQETQYF; cdr3_nt: TGTGCCTGGAGTGAGCTAGCAGTATCACAAGAGACCCAGTACTTC; clone_size: NA; v_call: TRBV30; d_call: NA; j_call: TRBJ2-5
cdr3_aa: CASSHRQQTGAQYF; cdr3_nt: TGTGCCAGCAGCCATAGGCAGCAGACCGGGGCCCAGTACTTC; clone_size: NA; v_call: TRBV7-9; d_call: NA; j_call: TRBJ2-5
cdr3_aa: CASSAGLVIEQFF; cdr3_nt: TGTGCCAGCAGCGCGGGACTAGTAATTGAGCAGTTCTTC; clone_size: few; v_call: TRBV7-2; d_call: TRBD2; j_call: TRBJ2-1
cdr3_aa: CASSQLKNTEAFF; cdr3_nt: TGTGCCAGCAGCCAACTTAAAAACACTGAAGCTTTCTTT; clone_size: NA; v_call: TRBV3-1; d_call: NA; j_call: TRBJ1-1
cdr3_aa: CASSLEGRPAYEQYF; cdr3_nt: TGCGCCAGCAGCTTGGAAGGCAGGCCAGCCTACGAGCAGTACTTC; clone_size: NA; v_call: TRBV5-1; d_call: NA; j_call: TRBJ2-7
cdr3_aa: CSVVRATPNPEQYF; cdr3_nt: TGCAGCGTTGTACGGGCAACCCCCAACCCCGAGCAGTACTTC; clone_size: many; v_call: TRBV29-1; d_call: NA; j_call: TRBJ2-7
cdr3_aa: CANSFGQGYDTQYF; cdr3_nt: TGCGCCAACAGCTTCGGACAGGGGTACGATACGCAGTATTTT; clone_size: NA; v_call: TRBV5-1; d_call: TRBD1; j_call: TRBJ2-3
cdr3_aa: CSARDKTQYF; cdr3_nt: TGCAGTGCTAGAGACAAGACCCAGTACTTC; clone_size: NA; v_call: TRBV20-1; d_call: NA; j_call: TRBJ2-5
cdr3_aa: CASSLVGSDTQYF; cdr3_nt: TGTGCCAGCAGTTTAGTGGGCTCGGATACGCAGTATTTT; clone_size: many; v_call: TRBV5-1; d_call: NA; j_call: TRBJ2-3
cdr3_aa: CSAREYSNQPQHF; cdr3_nt: TGCAGTGCTAGGGAATATAGCAATCAGCCCCAGCATTTT; clone_size: few; v_call: TRBV20-1; d_call: NA; j_call: TRBJ1-5